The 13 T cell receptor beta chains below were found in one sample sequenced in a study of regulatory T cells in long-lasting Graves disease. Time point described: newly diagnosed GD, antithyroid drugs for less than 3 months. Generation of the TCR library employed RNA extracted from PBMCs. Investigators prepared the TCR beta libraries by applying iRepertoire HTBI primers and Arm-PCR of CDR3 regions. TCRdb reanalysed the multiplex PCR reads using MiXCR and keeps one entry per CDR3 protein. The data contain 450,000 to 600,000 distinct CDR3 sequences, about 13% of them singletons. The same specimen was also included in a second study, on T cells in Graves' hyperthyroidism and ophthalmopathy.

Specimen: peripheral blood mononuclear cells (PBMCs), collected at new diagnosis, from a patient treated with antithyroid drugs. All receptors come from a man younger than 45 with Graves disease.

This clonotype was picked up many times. CDR3 sequence: CASSYGLGPPDTQYF. The CDR3 DNA is TGCGCCAGCAGCTACGGACTAGGACCCCCCGATACGCAGTATTTT. V gene TRBV5-1 combines with J gene TRBJ2-3; the match to TRBD2 covers 7 bases. Germline V gives CDR1 SGHRS, CDR2 YFSETQ. Germline trimming cut 3 bases from V and 6 bases from J; bases unmatched to any gene: 10. The CDR3 loop spans 15 amino acids. Full variable domain (missing parts from reference TRBV5-1 and TRBJ2-3): KAGVTQTPRYLIKTRGQQVTLSCSPISGHRSVSWYQQTPGQGLQFLFEYFSETQRNKGNFPGRFSGRQFSNSRSEMNVSTLELGDSALYLCASSYGLGPPDTQYFGPGTRLTVL.

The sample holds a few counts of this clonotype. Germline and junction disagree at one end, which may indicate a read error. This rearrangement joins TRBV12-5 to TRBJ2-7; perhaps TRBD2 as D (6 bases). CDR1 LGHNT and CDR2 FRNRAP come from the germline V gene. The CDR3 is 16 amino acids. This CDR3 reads CASGLVVSGGTYGQYF. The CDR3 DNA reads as TGTGCTAGTGGTTTGGTGGTTAGCGGAGGAACCTACGGGCAGTACTTC.

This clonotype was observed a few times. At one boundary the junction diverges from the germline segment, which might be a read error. CDR3 protein: CASSSDRVDTQYF. The DNA of the CDR3 is TGTGCTAGCAGCTCAGACAGGGTAGATACGCAGTATTTT. This chain uses TRBV7-7 with TRBJ2-3; 7 nucleotides match TRBD1. This CDR3 has 13 residues. The germline gives CDR1 SSHAT, CDR2 FNYEAQ (reference sequence).

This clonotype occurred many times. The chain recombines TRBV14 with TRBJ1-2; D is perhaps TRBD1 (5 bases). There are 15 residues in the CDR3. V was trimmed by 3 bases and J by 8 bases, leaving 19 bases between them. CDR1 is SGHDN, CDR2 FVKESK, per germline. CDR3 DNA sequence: TGTGCCAGCAGCCATTTACGGGACTTTGCCACCGGCTACACCTTC. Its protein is CASSHLRDFATGYTF.

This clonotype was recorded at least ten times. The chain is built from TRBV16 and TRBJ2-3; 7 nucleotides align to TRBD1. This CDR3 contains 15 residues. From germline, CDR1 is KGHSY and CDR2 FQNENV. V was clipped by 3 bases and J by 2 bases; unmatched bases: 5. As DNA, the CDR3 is TGTGCCAGCAGCCAGTCGGGACAGTTCACAGATACGCAGTATTTT. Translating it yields CASSQSGQFTDTQYF.

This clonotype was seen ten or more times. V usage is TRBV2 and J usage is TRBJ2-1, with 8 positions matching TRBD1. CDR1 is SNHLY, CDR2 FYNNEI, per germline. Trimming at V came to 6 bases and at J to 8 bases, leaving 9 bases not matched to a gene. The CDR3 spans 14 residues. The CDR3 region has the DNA TGTGCCAGCAGGCCCACAGGGGGGATCTATGAGCAGTTCTTC. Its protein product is CASRPTGGIYEQFF.

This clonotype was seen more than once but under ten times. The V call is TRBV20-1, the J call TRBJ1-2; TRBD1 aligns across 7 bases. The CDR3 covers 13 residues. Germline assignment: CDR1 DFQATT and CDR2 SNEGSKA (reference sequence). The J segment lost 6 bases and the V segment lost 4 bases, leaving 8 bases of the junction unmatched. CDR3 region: CSATRGGGDGYTF. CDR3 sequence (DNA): TGCAGTGCTACGCGAGGGGGCGGCGATGGCTACACCTTC.

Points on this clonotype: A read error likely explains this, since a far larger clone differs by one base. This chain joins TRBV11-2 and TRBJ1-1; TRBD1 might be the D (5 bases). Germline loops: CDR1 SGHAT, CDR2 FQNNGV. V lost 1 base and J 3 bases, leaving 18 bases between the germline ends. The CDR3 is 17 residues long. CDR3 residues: CASSLGSGAGRHTEAFF. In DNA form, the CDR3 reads TGTGCCAGCAGCTTAGGGTCCGGGGCAGGGCGACACACTGAAGCTTTCTTT.

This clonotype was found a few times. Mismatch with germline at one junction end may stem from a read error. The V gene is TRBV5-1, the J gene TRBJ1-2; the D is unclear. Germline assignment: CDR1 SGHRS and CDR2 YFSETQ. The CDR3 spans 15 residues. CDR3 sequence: CASGLVSGGPYGYTF. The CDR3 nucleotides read TGCGCCAGCGGCTTGGTTTCGGGCGGCCCTTATGGCTACACCTTC.

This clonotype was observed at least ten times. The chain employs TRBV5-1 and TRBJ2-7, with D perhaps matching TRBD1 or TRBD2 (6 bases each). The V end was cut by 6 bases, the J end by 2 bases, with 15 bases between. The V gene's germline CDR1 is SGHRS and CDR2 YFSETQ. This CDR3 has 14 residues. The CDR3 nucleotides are TGCGCCAGCAAGGGAGGTCAGGGGACCTACGAGCAGTACTTC. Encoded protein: CASKGGQGTYEQYF.

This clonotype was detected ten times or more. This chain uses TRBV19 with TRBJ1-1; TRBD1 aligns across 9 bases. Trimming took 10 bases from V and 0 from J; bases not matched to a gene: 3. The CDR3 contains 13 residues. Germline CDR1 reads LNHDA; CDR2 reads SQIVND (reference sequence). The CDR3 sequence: CATGTGMNTEAFF. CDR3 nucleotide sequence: TGTGCCACCGGGACAGGGATGAACACTGAAGCTTTCTTT.

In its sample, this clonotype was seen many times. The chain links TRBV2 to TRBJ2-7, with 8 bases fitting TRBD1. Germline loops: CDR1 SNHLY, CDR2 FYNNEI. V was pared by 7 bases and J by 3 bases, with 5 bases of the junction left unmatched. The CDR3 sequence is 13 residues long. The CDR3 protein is CASMGTGNYEQYF. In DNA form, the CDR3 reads TGTGCCAGCATGGGGACAGGTAACTACGAGCAGTACTTC.

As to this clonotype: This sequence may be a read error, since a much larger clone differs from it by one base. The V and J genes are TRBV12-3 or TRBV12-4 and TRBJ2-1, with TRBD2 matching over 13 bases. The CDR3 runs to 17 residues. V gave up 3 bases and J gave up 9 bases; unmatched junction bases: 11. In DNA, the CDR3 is TGTGCCAGCAGTTTTCTCACCTGGACTAGCGGGAGTAGTGAGCAGTTCTTC. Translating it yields CASSFLTWTSGSSEQFF.